Below are 9 T cell receptor beta chains sequenced from a single sample in a study of blood T cell repertoires in COVID-19. Here immunoSEQ multiplex PCR was the method, and the copy in TCRdb shows in-frame clones only, minus some. The sample includes roughly 130,000 clones, roughly 90% of them seen just once. The sequenced sample was peripheral blood. All receptors derive from a man between 45 and 60 years old with active COVID-19.

The chain uses TRBV15 and TRBJ1-3; TRBD1 aligns across 9 bases. The length of the CDR3 is 14 residues. CDR1 LNHNV and CDR2 YYDKDF come from the germline V gene (reference sequence). Germline trimming cut 3 bases from V and 4 bases from J; bases unmatched to any gene: 1. This CDR3 is CATSSDRGGNTIYF. Here the CDR3 DNA reads TGTGCCACCAGCAGCGACAGGGGGGGAAACACCATATATTTT.

The chain joins TRBV28 to TRBJ1-2, with 9 bases identical to TRBD1. The CDR3 spans 13 residues. Per germline, CDR1 MDHEN and CDR2 SYDVKM. V gave up 7 bases and J gave up 4 bases; unmatched junction bases: 4. This CDR3 reads CASTQGQGYGYTF. DNA of the CDR3: TGTGCCAGCACCCAGGGACAGGGCTATGGCTACACCTTC.

This chain links TRBV7-9 with TRBJ2-1, with unresolved D. This CDR3 comprises 13 residues. Trimming removed 8 bases from V and 5 bases from J, with 13 bases in between. Germline V gives CDR1 SEHNR, CDR2 FQNEAQ (reference sequence). Written as DNA, the CDR3 is TGTGCCAGCGACGAGGCCCCCGACAATGAGCAGTTCTTC. This sequence encodes CASDEAPDNEQFF.

The CDR3 reads CASSGMTSGGTDTQYF. Written as DNA, the CDR3 is TGTGCCAGCAGCGGAATGACTAGCGGGGGCACAGATACGCAGTATTTT. This sequence joins TRBV9 and TRBJ2-3; the match to TRBD2 covers 11 bases. Trimming at V came to 3 bases and at J to 1 base, leaving 4 bases not matched to a gene. The CDR3 has 16 residues. The V gene's germline CDR1 is SGDLS and CDR2 YYNGEE.

In nucleotides, the CDR3 is TGTGCCAGCCGAAGCCGGAGACAGGAGACCCAGTACTTC. Encoded protein: CASRSRRQETQYF. The chain recombines TRBV27 with TRBJ2-5; TRBD1 might be the D (5 bases). The CDR3 extends over 13 amino acids. Germline V CDR1 and CDR2: MNHEY, SMNVEV (reference sequence). V was clipped by 8 bases and J by 5 bases, with 15 bases between them.

V is TRBV6-6 and J is TRBJ2-4, with 15 bases that match TRBD2. The CDR3 consists of 18 residues. V lost 5 bases and J lost 2; bases outside the gene matches: 7. Germline V lookup: CDR1 MNHNY, CDR2 SVGAGI (reference sequence). The CDR3 region is CASSLSGLAGGTKNIQYF. DNA for the CDR3: TGTGCCAGCAGTCTATCGGGACTAGCGGGGGGTACCAAAAACATTCAGTACTTC.

The chain employs TRBV2 and TRBJ2-6; unclear D gene. CDR1 and CDR2 from the germline V gene are SNHLY and FYNNEI. The CDR3 extends over 16 amino acids. The germline V and J ends were trimmed by 6 bases and 0 bases, with 12 bases remaining between them. CDR3 nucleotide sequence: TGTGCCAGCAGCGAAAGTCCGGTCTCTGGGGCCAACGTCCTGACTTTC. As protein: CASSESPVSGANVLTF.

The chain recombines TRBV7-9 with TRBJ2-7; D perhaps matches TRBD1 (6 bases). Trimming pared 3 bases from V and 5 bases from J, leaving 14 bases between. Germline V lookup: CDR1 SEHNR, CDR2 FQNEAQ (reference sequence). This CDR3 has 14 residues. The CDR3 nucleotides are TGTGCCAGCAGCTTTGGCAGGGGCCTAGACGAGCAGTACTTC. The encoded protein is CASSFGRGLDEQYF.

The chain has TRBV9 and TRBJ1-6, with D unclear. Trimming shortened V by 4 bases and J by 0 bases, and 14 bases separated the two germline ends. Germline V gene data show CDR1 as SGDLS and CDR2 as YYNGEE. There are 17 residues in the CDR3. CDR3 DNA sequence: TGTGCCAGCAGCTCCCGTGGGGAGAGCTCCTATAATTCACCCCTCCACTTT. Amino acid sequence: CASSSRGESSYNSPLHF.